A selection of T cell receptor beta chains follows, all from one sample in a study of T cell repertoires in cytomegalovirus infection. TCRdb ran MiXCR on the reads and lists one entry per CDR3 protein. Here the sample spans about 330,000 distinct CDR3 sequences, about 32% being singletons. Which antigens these TCRs recognize remains unknown. The specimen was cultured PBMCs, collected from culture after CMV antigen stimulation. These TCRs come from a human donor in good health (CMV status not recorded). Some clones in this sample may be carry-over from other donors' samples. Both conserved end residues are part of each CDR3. A D gene is named only where the DNA matches it firmly. The size field is filled for only some rows; it gives once, few, many or a size class.

clone size: NA; D gene: TRBD1; V gene: TRBV10-3; J gene: TRBJ2-7; CDR3 protein: CAISESNRGPATYEQYF; CDR3 DNA: TGTGCCATCAGTGAGTCGAACAGGGGACCCGCCACCTACGAGCAGTACTTC
clone size: few; D gene: NA; V gene: TRBV14; J gene: TRBJ2-3; CDR3 protein: CASSLDLTDTQYF; CDR3 DNA: TGTGCCAGCAGTCTGGACTTGACAGATACGCAGTATTTT
clone size: NA; D gene: NA; V gene: TRBV30; J gene: TRBJ2-3; CDR3 protein: CAWSVGDYFTDTQYF; CDR3 DNA: TGTGCCTGGAGTGTAGGCGACTATTTTACAGATACGCAGTATTTT
clone size: NA; D gene: NA; V gene: TRBV2; J gene: TRBJ2-2; CDR3 protein: CASFGGRTGELFF; CDR3 DNA: TGTGCCAGCTTCGGGGGCAGGACCGGGGAGCTGTTTTTT
clone size: few; D gene: NA; V gene: TRBV28; J gene: TRBJ1-1; CDR3 protein: CASSPRSPNTEAFF; CDR3 DNA: TGTGCCAGCAGTCCCCGCAGTCCGAACACTGAAGCTTTCTTT
clone size: few; D gene: NA; V gene: TRBV24-1; J gene: TRBJ2-1; CDR3 protein: CATSAPGGGEQFF; CDR3 DNA: TGTGCCACCAGTGCCCCAGGGGGAGGTGAGCAGTTCTTC
clone size: NA; D gene: NA; V gene: TRBV4-1; J gene: TRBJ1-5; CDR3 protein: CASSPTWGVYQPQHF; CDR3 DNA: TGCGCCAGCAGCCCTACCTGGGGGGTGTATCAGCCCCAGCATTTT
clone size: NA; D gene: NA; V gene: TRBV6-2/TRBV6-3; J gene: TRBJ1-5; CDR3 protein: CASSLGRQPQHF; CDR3 DNA: TGTGCCAGCAGTTTGGGACGGCAGCCCCAGCATTTT
clone size: few; D gene: NA; V gene: TRBV7-2; J gene: TRBJ1-3; CDR3 protein: CASSGGSPGNTIYF; CDR3 DNA: TGTGCCAGCAGCGGCGGGAGCCCGGGAAACACCATATATTTT
clone size: NA; D gene: NA; V gene: TRBV7-9; J gene: TRBJ1-5; CDR3 protein: CASSTSRPDMNPHDSNQPQHF; CDR3 DNA: TGTGCCAGCAGCACCAGCCGCCCAGATATGAACCCACACGATAGCAATCAGCCCCAGCATTTT
clone size: NA; D gene: TRBD1; V gene: TRBV7-3; J gene: TRBJ2-1; CDR3 protein: CASSTGQAYNEQFF; CDR3 DNA: TGTGCCAGCAGCACGGGACAGGCCTACAATGAGCAGTTCTTC
clone size: NA; D gene: NA; V gene: TRBV29-1; J gene: TRBJ2-1; CDR3 protein: CSVVLGGNEQFF; CDR3 DNA: TGCAGCGTCGTTCTAGGAGGCAATGAGCAGTTCTTC
clone size: NA; D gene: TRBD1; V gene: TRBV20-1; J gene: TRBJ2-3; CDR3 protein: CSAREGQVGTDTQYF; CDR3 DNA: TGCAGTGCTAGAGAGGGACAGGTGGGCACAGATACGCAGTATTTT
clone size: NA; D gene: NA; V gene: TRBV29-1; J gene: TRBJ2-5; CDR3 protein: CSGRRDSETQYF; CDR3 DNA: TGCAGCGGTCGGCGGGACAGCGAGACCCAGTACTTC
clone size: many; D gene: TRBD2; V gene: TRBV7-2; J gene: TRBJ2-3; CDR3 protein: CASSFLTISGSRPDTQYF; CDR3 DNA: TGTGCCAGCAGCTTTTTAACCATTAGCGGGAGTCGGCCAGATACGCAGTATTTT
clone size: few; D gene: NA; V gene: TRBV27; J gene: TRBJ2-7; CDR3 protein: CASSLKADGTYEQYF; CDR3 DNA: TGTGCCAGCAGTTTAAAGGCCGACGGAACCTACGAGCAGTACTTC
clone size: few; D gene: NA; V gene: TRBV5-1; J gene: TRBJ2-3; CDR3 protein: CASSNGPNTDTQYF; CDR3 DNA: TGCGCCAGCAGCAATGGACCAAACACAGATACGCAGTATTTT